These 13 T cell receptor beta chains were all obtained from the same sample, sequenced in a study of blood T cell repertoires in COVID-19. Using immunoSEQ multiplex PCR, the repertoire was profiled, and TCRdb retains in-frame clones only, with some absent. The data show 190,000 or so clones, approximately 90% seen once. Material for sequencing was PBMCs or T cells enriched from blood (not recorded which). The receptors derive from a man between 18 and 35 years old with acute COVID-19.

The chain links TRBV9 to TRBJ1-1, with D maybe TRBD1 (6 bases). This CDR3 has 13 residues. Trimming pared 3 bases from V and 3 bases from J, leaving 9 bases between. CDR1 is SGDLS and CDR2 is YYNGEE in the germline V gene. The CDR3 loop is CASSAPGDTEAFF. Written as DNA, the CDR3 is TGTGCCAGCAGCGCCCCAGGGGACACTGAAGCTTTCTTT.

This clone was detected only a few times. This sequence joins TRBV6-6 and TRBJ1-2; 7 bases are shared with TRBD1. J gave up 2 bases and V 2 bases, and 5 bases lay outside the gene matches. Per the germline V gene, CDR1 is MNHNY and CDR2 is SVGAGI (reference sequence). This CDR3 contains 15 residues. DNA for the CDR3: TGTGCCAGCAGTTACGACAGGGATCTGAACTATGGCTACACCTTC. This sequence encodes CASSYDRDLNYGYTF.

This chain joins TRBV11-2 and TRBJ2-1; TRBD2 aligns across 10 bases. CDR1 and CDR2 from the germline V gene are SGHAT and FQNNGV. J lost 2 bases, V lost 8 bases, and 9 bases had no gene match. The CDR3 is 16 amino acids. The CDR3 spells CASGKLAGGTYNEQFF. The CDR3 DNA reads TGTGCCAGCGGCAAATTAGCGGGAGGTACCTACAATGAGCAGTTCTTC.

The rearrangement joins TRBV6-2 or TRBV6-3 to TRBJ1-1; D unclear. Germline V gene sequence: CDR1 MNHEY, CDR2 SVGEGT. The V and J ends lost 4 bases and 3 bases respectively, with 18 bases between them. The CDR3 consists of 16 residues. The CDR3 sequence: CASSSRTNYHYTEAFF. Here the CDR3 DNA reads TGTGCCAGCAGTTCGAGAACCAACTACCACTACACTGAAGCTTTCTTT.

With regard to this clone: Other DNA sequences of this sample code for an identical CDR3. The chain couples TRBV7-9 to TRBJ1-2; 8 nucleotides line up with TRBD1. The V and J ends lost 2 bases and 4 bases, in that order; junction bases with no gene match: 0. Germline assignment: CDR1 SEHNR and CDR2 FQNEAQ (reference sequence). The CDR3 consists of 13 residues. In DNA form, the CDR3 reads TGTGCCAGCAGCTTAACAGGGGGCTATGGCTACACCTTC. Translated: CASSLTGGYGYTF.

The chain couples TRBV28 to TRBJ2-3; perhaps TRBD1 as D (7 bases). Per germline, CDR1 MDHEN and CDR2 SYDVKM. Trimming removed 5 bases from V and 2 bases from J, with 17 bases in between. This CDR3 is built from 16 residues. The CDR3, as DNA: TGTGCCAGCAGTCCCAGGGGGAGGTTGGTCACAGATACGCAGTATTTT. It encodes CASSPRGRLVTDTQYF.

The chain recombines TRBV28 with TRBJ1-6; possibly TRBD1 for D (6 bases). V was trimmed by 3 bases and J by 6 bases, leaving 15 bases between them. There are 16 residues in the CDR3. Per germline, CDR1 MDHEN and CDR2 SYDVKM. CDR3 loop: CASSLLLTGINSPLHF. CDR3 nucleotide sequence: TGTGCCAGCAGTTTGCTCCTGACAGGAATTAATTCACCCCTCCACTTT.

The gene calls are TRBV14 and TRBJ1-6, with a weak D call TRBD1 (6 bases). With 0 bases removed from V and 7 bases from J, the gap between germline ends came to 16 bases. Germline-derived CDR1 and CDR2 are SGHDN and FVKESK. The CDR3 consists of 17 residues. The chain's CDR3 is CASSQEYRESGNSPLHF. CDR3 DNA: TGTGCCAGCAGCCAAGAATACAGGGAGTCGGGAAATTCACCCCTCCACTTT.

The sample holds a few counts of this clone. V gene TRBV7-2 combines with J gene TRBJ2-7; TRBD1 might be the D (5 bases). The CDR3 extends over 13 amino acids. Trimming removed 0 bases from V and 7 bases from J, with 10 bases in between. Germline V lookup: CDR1 SGHTA, CDR2 FQGNSA. The CDR3 here is CASSLAAKGEQYF. CDR3 DNA sequence: TGTGCCAGCAGCTTAGCAGCTAAGGGGGAGCAGTACTTC.

This chain uses TRBV5-1 with TRBJ1-6; D not certain. Trimming left V 0 bases short and J 10 bases short, with 17 bases between. The CDR3 extends over 16 amino acids. Per germline, CDR1 SGHRS and CDR2 YFSETQ. The DNA for the CDR3 is TGCGCCAGCAGCTTGGCGGCGGGGTATCTCCCCTCACCCCTCCACTTT. Its protein is CASSLAAGYLPSPLHF.

This chain joins TRBV3-1 (or the pseudogene TRBV3-2) and TRBJ1-2, with D possibly being TRBD1 (5 bases). This CDR3 spans 15 amino acids. The V end was cut by 4 bases, the J end by 4 bases, with 16 bases between. Germline CDR1 and CDR2: LGHDT and YNNKEL (reference sequence). CDR3 DNA: TGTGCCAGCAGCCCGGTCGGGACTTACGGCTATGGCTACACCTTC. Its protein is CASSPVGTYGYGYTF.

This sequence joins TRBV5-4 and TRBJ2-3; D unresolved. The CDR3 has 15 amino acids. Trimming cost V 0 bases and J 2 bases, with 10 bases left between them. In germline, CDR1 is SGHNT, CDR2 YYREEE (reference sequence). In DNA, the CDR3 is TGTGCCAGCAGCTTGGCCGGAAGACACACAGATACGCAGTATTTT. Residues: CASSLAGRHTDTQYF.

The chain links TRBV6-5 to TRBJ2-7; 11 bases align to TRBD2. Germline V lookup: CDR1 MNHEY, CDR2 SVGAGI. Unmatched junction bases numbered 7, after V lost 6 bases and J lost 3 bases. The CDR3 covers 15 residues. Here the CDR3 reads CASSPTSGAYYEQYF. The DNA of the CDR3 is TGTGCCAGCAGCCCGACTAGCGGGGCCTACTACGAGCAGTACTTC.